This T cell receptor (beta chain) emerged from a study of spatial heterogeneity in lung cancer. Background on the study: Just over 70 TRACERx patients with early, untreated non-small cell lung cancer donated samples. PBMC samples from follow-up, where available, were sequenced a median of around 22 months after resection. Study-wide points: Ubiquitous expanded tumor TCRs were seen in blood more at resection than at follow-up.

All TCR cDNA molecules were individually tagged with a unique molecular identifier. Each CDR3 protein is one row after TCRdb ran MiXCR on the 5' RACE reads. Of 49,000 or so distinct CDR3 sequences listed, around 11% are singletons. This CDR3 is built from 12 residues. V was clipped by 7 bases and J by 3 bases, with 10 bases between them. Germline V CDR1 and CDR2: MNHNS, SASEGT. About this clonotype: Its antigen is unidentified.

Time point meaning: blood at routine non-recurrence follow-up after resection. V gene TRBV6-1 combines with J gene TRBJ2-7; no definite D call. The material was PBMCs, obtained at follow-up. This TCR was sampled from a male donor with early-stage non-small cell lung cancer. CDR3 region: CASTGWDYEQYF. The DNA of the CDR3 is TGTGCCAGCACAGGCTGGGACTACGAGCAGTACTTC.